The 18 T cell receptor beta chains given below trace back to one sample, sequenced in a study of long-term antiretroviral therapy in people with HIV. The assay used was immunoSEQ (version v3.0), run at survey level. Method: immunoSEQ multiplex PCR; TCRdb's copy keeps in-frame clones and lacks some. The sample includes 20,000 to 25,000 clones, around four fifths of them seen just once. Sequences were derived from unsorted PBMCs, sampled 3 years after starting antiretroviral therapy. These receptors came from a young man with HIV.

This clone appeared a single time. This chain links TRBV2 with TRBJ2-7; the match to TRBD2 covers 8 bases. CDR1 is SNHLY, CDR2 FYNNEI, per germline. The CDR3 sequence is 16 residues long. V was pared by 7 bases and J by 0 bases, with 11 bases of the junction left unmatched. The chain's CDR3 is CASIISGDPGSYEQYV. DNA for the CDR3: TGTGCCAGCATCATTAGCGGGGATCCCGGCTCCTACGAGCAGTACGTC.

The rearrangement joins TRBV10-3 to TRBJ2-2; no clear D. The CDR3 extends over 14 amino acids. From germline, CDR1 is ENHRY and CDR2 SYGVKD. Trimming removed 4 bases at V and 3 bases at J, with 9 bases between. The DNA of the CDR3 is TGTGCCATCAGTGGCCATGAAGACACCGGGGAGCTGTTTTTT. This encodes CAISGHEDTGELFF.

The chain uses TRBV7-9 and TRBJ2-3; 8 positions agree with TRBD2. Germline V gene sequence: CDR1 SEHNR, CDR2 FQNEAQ (reference sequence). CDR3 size: 15 residues. The junction had 7 bases not matched to a gene; V was cut back by 2 bases and J by 6 bases. The CDR3 spells CASSLTAGVRDTQYF. CDR3 coding DNA: TGTGCCAGCAGCTTAACAGCGGGGGTGAGGGATACGCAGTATTTT.

The J gene is TRBJ1-2, the V gene TRBV6-1, with unresolved D. The CDR3 runs to 15 residues. The germline CDR1 and CDR2 sequences are MNHNS and SASEGT. The ends were cut back, 0 bases at V and 0 bases at J, with 8 bases in the middle. CDR3 in DNA: TGTGCCAGCAGTGAAGCGCACACCCCTAACTATGGCTACACCTTC. This gives the protein CASSEAHTPNYGYTF.

The chain links TRBV10-3 to TRBJ1-1, with D hard to call. Germline-derived CDR1 and CDR2 are ENHRY and SYGVKD. Trimming stripped 0 bases from V and 2 bases from J, with 7 bases between. The CDR3 loop spans 14 amino acids. The CDR3 sequence: CAISESSRNTEAFF. The CDR3 DNA is TGTGCCATCAGTGAGTCGTCGAGAAACACTGAAGCTTTCTTT.

The genes are TRBV19 and TRBJ1-1; D is possibly TRBD1 (5 bases). The CDR3 runs 15 residues. V lost 7 bases, J lost 0 bases, and 15 bases lay in between. Germline lookup yields CDR1 LNHDA and CDR2 SQIVND (reference sequence). CDR3 sequence reads: CASKRQGALNTEAFF. CDR3 bases: TGTGCCAGTAAGAGGCAGGGAGCATTGAACACTGAAGCTTTCTTT.

This chain joins TRBV5-1 and TRBJ2-1; D could derive from TRBD1 or TRBD2 (5 bases each). Germline CDR1 reads SGHRS; CDR2 reads YFSETQ. V gave up 2 bases and J gave up 0 bases, with 12 bases separating them. The CDR3 covers 16 residues. DNA of the CDR3: TGCGCCAGCAGCTTTTCAGGGACGGGCTCCTACAATGAGCAGTTCTTC. It encodes CASSFSGTGSYNEQFF.

The chain couples TRBV5-1 to TRBJ2-2, with a possible D match to TRBD2 (6 bases). Trimming took off 4 bases at V and 0 bases at J, with 7 bases between the two ends. The CDR3 covers 14 residues. Germline V gene sequence: CDR1 SGHRS, CDR2 YFSETQ. The CDR3 region is CASSRDSNTGELFF. The CDR3 DNA is TGCGCCAGCAGCCGGGACTCGAACACCGGGGAGCTGTTTTTT.

The chain employs TRBV7-9 and TRBJ1-1; D is unclear. The CDR3 has 14 residues. The germline V gene has CDR1 SEHNR and CDR2 FQNEAQ (reference sequence). With 5 bases removed from V and 4 bases from J, the gap between germline ends came to 14 bases. The CDR3 loop reads CASSARRDGTEAFF. DNA of the CDR3: TGTGCCAGCAGCGCTCGGAGGGATGGCACTGAAGCTTTCTTT.

V is TRBV6-1 and J is TRBJ2-3; weak D call: TRBD2 (7 bases). The CDR3 runs 15 residues. V was trimmed by 5 bases and J by 5 bases, leaving 17 bases between them. Germline V gene lookup returns CDR1 MNHNS and CDR2 SASEGT. As DNA, the CDR3 is TGTGCCAGCAGTTGGGGGGGGCTTTGGGGAGATACGCAGTATTTT. Translating gives CASSWGGLWGDTQYF.

The chain uses TRBV6-1 and TRBJ1-4; 10 bases are a match to TRBD1. The CDR3 totals 19 residues. Germline lookup yields CDR1 MNHNS and CDR2 SASEGT. After removal of 1 base from V and 7 bases from J, the junction contained 15 bases not matched to a gene. CDR3 region: CASSEGMGQGRSSGEKLFF. CDR3 sequence (DNA): TGTGCCAGCAGTGAAGGCATGGGACAGGGGCGGTCGAGTGGTGAAAAACTGTTTTTT.

The gene calls are TRBV20-1 and TRBJ1-2; D ambiguous. V lost 7 bases, J lost 7 bases, and 13 bases lay in between. Germline loops: CDR1 DFQATT, CDR2 SNEGSKA (reference sequence). There are 11 residues in the CDR3. CDR3 coding DNA: TGCAGTGGATGGGAGGGCTCTGGCTACACCTTC. Protein product: CSGWEGSGYTF.

V is TRBV6-5 and J is TRBJ2-2; D remains ambiguous. The germline CDR1 and CDR2 sequences are MNHEY and SVGAGI. The CDR3 is 15 residues long. Trimming pared 6 bases from V and 2 bases from J, leaving 13 bases between. The CDR3 here is CASSPQTDNTGELFF. In DNA form, the CDR3 reads TGTGCCAGCAGCCCCCAGACTGATAACACCGGGGAGCTGTTTTTT.

The CDR3 bases are TGTGCCAGCTCACCACTGACAGGGCAAAATGAAAAACTGTTTTTT. Translation gives CASSPLTGQNEKLFF. The rearrangement uses TRBV18 and TRBJ1-4; TRBD1 matches at 7 bases. In germline, CDR1 is KGHSH, CDR2 LQKENI. The CDR3 loop spans 15 amino acids. Losses at the gene ends were 1 base for V and 5 bases for J; bases not matched to a gene: 4.

The rearrangement uses TRBV7-6 and TRBJ2-6; no clear D gene. Trimming removed 5 bases at V and 2 bases at J, with 13 bases between. The V gene's germline CDR1 is SGHVS and CDR2 FNYEAQ. This CDR3 comprises 16 residues. CDR3 loop: CASSLTWGTGANVLTF. Here the CDR3 DNA reads TGTGCCAGCAGCCTAACGTGGGGTACTGGGGCCAACGTCCTGACTTTC.

This chain joins TRBV6-5 and TRBJ2-7; D may be TRBD1 or TRBD2 (6 bases each). This CDR3 has 13 amino acids. CDR1 is MNHEY and CDR2 is SVGAGI in the germline V gene. The ends were cut back, 8 bases at V and 2 bases at J, with 13 bases in the middle. CDR3 coding DNA: TGTGCCAGCCGGAGGGGGACGGCCTACGAGCAGTACGTC. Translated, it gives CASRRGTAYEQYV.

J is TRBJ1-1 and V is TRBV6-5; no firm D call. This CDR3 is built from 15 residues. Germline-derived CDR1 and CDR2 are MNHEY and SVGAGI. Trimming took 7 bases from V and 3 from J, leaving 18 bases between them. This CDR3 reads CASTPGTGQDTEAFF. The CDR3 nucleotides read TGTGCCAGCACCCCCGGCACCGGGCAGGACACTGAAGCTTTCTTT.

This clone was observed a handful of times. The gene calls are TRBV7-9 and TRBJ1-2, with TRBD1 matching 7 bases. Trimming removed 2 bases from V and 3 bases from J; junction bases left unmatched: 3. The length of the CDR3 is 14 residues. Germline V gene sequence: CDR1 SEHNR, CDR2 FQNEAQ (reference sequence). The CDR3 bases are TGTGCCAGCAGCTTACTAACAGGGGACTATGGCTACACCTTC. As protein: CASSLLTGDYGYTF. Full variable domain (outside the CDR3, taken from reference TRBV7-9 and TRBJ1-2): DTGVSQNPRHKITKRGQNVTFRCDPISEHNRLYWYRQTLGQGPEFLTYFQNEAQLEKSRLLSDRFSAERPKGSFSTLEIQRTEQGDSAMYLCASSLLTGDYGYTFGSGTRLTVV.